These 14 T cell receptor beta chains originate from one sample sequenced in a study of control samples from healthy donors and cancer patients (dated by TCRdb to 2018 to 2021). Library preparation used the immunoSEQ multiplex PCR assay. As stored in TCRdb, this immuneACCESS dataset retains in-frame rearrangements with V and J assigned. A fraction of the clones does not appear; measured against another copy, unresolved V genes explain less than half of the discrepancy, and the remainder lacks a known reason. The sample table records roughly 220,000 clones; roughly 94% of these occur just once. Around 1.5% of the sample is taken by the ten largest. The source material was blood. Receptors originate from a man aged 45 to 65 in good health.

V gene TRBV12-3 or TRBV12-4 combines with J gene TRBJ1-1; D unclear. V lost 2 bases, J lost 8 bases, and 9 bases lay in between. The CDR3 has 12 residues. The CDR3 region has the DNA TGTGCCAGCAGTTTAAATCGAGGGGAAGCTTTCTTT. It encodes CASSLNRGEAFF.

The chain couples TRBV6-6 to TRBJ1-3; the D gene is possibly TRBD1 (6 bases). Germline CDR1 MNHNY, CDR2 SVGAGI (reference sequence). V was pared by 10 bases and J by 2 bases, with 15 bases between. The CDR3 is made up of 14 amino acids. The CDR3 sequence: CATRGGEPGNTIYF. The CDR3 DNA reads TGTGCCACCAGGGGAGGGGAACCTGGAAACACCATATATTTT.

The chain uses TRBV18 and TRBJ1-5; 8 positions agree with TRBD1. In germline, CDR1 is KGHSH, CDR2 LQKENI. V shed 6 bases, J shed 6 bases, and the junction held 10 bases outside the gene matches. This CDR3 has 15 residues. The CDR3 loop is CASSQDRVLSQPQHF. The CDR3 region has the DNA TGTGCCAGCTCCCAGGACAGGGTGCTGTCTCAGCCCCAGCATTTT.

The chain combines TRBV19 with TRBJ1-2, with D possibly TRBD1 on 5 matching bases. CDR3 length: 14 residues. Germline values: CDR1 LNHDA, CDR2 SQIVND (reference sequence). V lost 9 bases, J lost 5 bases, and 19 bases lay in between. The CDR3 bases are TGTGCCAGCGCCCTAGGGGCAGAGACGTATGGCTACACCTTC. Translated, it gives CASALGAETYGYTF.

V gene TRBV27 combines with J gene TRBJ1-1, with 11 nucleotides matching TRBD1. The CDR3 is 11 residues long. The trim removed 9 bases at V and 11 bases at J, leaving 5 bases unmatched. CDR1 is MNHEY, CDR2 SMNVEV, per germline (reference sequence). The DNA for the CDR3 is TGTGCCAGAAGGGACAGGGGGGAGGCTTTCTTT. This sequence encodes CARRDRGEAFF.

V and J are TRBV18 and TRBJ1-2; perhaps TRBD1 as D (6 bases). The CDR3 totals 14 residues. Trimming pared 9 bases from V and 4 bases from J, leaving 18 bases between. Germline V gene data show CDR1 as KGHSH and CDR2 as LQKENI. Written as DNA, the CDR3 is TGTGCCAGTTCAACTTGGGACACCACCTATGGCTACACCTTC. This encodes CASSTWDTTYGYTF.

V usage is TRBV7-8 and J usage is TRBJ1-2, with 9 bases matching TRBD1. Germline V CDR1 and CDR2: SGHVS, FQNEAQ. The CDR3 extends over 15 amino acids. The junction had 9 bases not matched to a gene; V was cut back by 2 bases and J by 8 bases. The CDR3 protein is CASSLIGGQGWGYTF. The CDR3 nucleotides are TGTGCCAGCAGCTTAATAGGGGGACAGGGATGGGGCTACACCTTC.

This chain uses TRBV7-9 with TRBJ2-2; D gene uncertain. CDR1 and CDR2 (germline): SEHNR, FQNEAQ (reference sequence). CDR3 length: 16 residues. V shed 1 base and J shed 5 bases, with 14 bases lying between them. Written as DNA, the CDR3 is TGTGCCAGCAGCTTAGAGTTCTCTCTAGATACCGGGGAGCTGTTTTTT. It encodes CASSLEFSLDTGELFF. Full variable domain (rest looked up from reference TRBV7-9 and TRBJ2-2): DTGVSQNPRHKITKRGQNVTFRCDPISEHNRLYWYRQTLGQGPEFLTYFQNEAQLEKSRLLSDRFSAERPKGSFSTLEIQRTEQGDSAMYLCASSLEFSLDTGELFFGEGSRLTVL.

This rearrangement joins TRBV28 to TRBJ1-6; 7 nucleotides line up with TRBD1. Germline assignment: CDR1 MDHEN and CDR2 SYDVKM. The CDR3 runs 15 residues. The V segment lost 5 bases and the J segment 8 bases; nucleotides outside the gene matches: 9. CDR3 loop: CASSPQAGGYSPLHF. The CDR3 DNA follows: TGTGCCAGCAGTCCCCAGGCAGGGGGGTATTCACCCCTCCACTTT.

CDR3 sequence (DNA): TGTGCCAGCAGCCAAGCTCCGGGACAGGGCCAAGAGACCCAGTACTTC. This translates into CASSQAPGQGQETQYF. The V and J genes are TRBV3-1 (or the pseudogene TRBV3-2) and TRBJ2-5; TRBD1 agrees at 9 bases. CDR3 length equals 16 residues. Germline CDR1 and CDR2: LGHDT and YNNKEL (reference sequence). V lost 1 base, J lost 1 base, and 4 bases stayed unmatched.

The chain carries TRBV4-1 and TRBJ2-6; maybe TRBD1 (6 bases). Germline V gene lookup returns CDR1 MGHRA and CDR2 YSYEKL. V lost 0 bases, J lost 7 bases, and 16 bases lay in between. The CDR3 covers 17 residues. CDR3 DNA: TGCGCCAGCAGCCAAGATCTATCCCCCAGGGGAGCCAACGTCCTGACTTTC. Its translation: CASSQDLSPRGANVLTF.

This chain connects TRBV27 to TRBJ2-1; D perhaps matches TRBD1 (6 bases). The CDR3 sequence is 16 residues long. With 6 bases removed from V and 10 bases from J, the gap between germline ends came to 25 bases. Germline lookup yields CDR1 MNHEY and CDR2 SMNVEV (reference sequence). CDR3 sequence: CASSHALGRGRGEQFF. The CDR3 bases are TGTGCCAGCAGCCACGCCCTTGGCAGGGGAAGAGGCGAGCAGTTCTTC.

The chain joins TRBV5-1 to TRBJ2-2; 8 bases agree with TRBD2. This CDR3 is 17 amino acids long. V dropped 8 bases and J dropped 4; count of bases not matched to a gene: 16. Germline V CDR1 and CDR2: SGHRS, YFSETQ. The CDR3 sequence is CASSERGPARTTGELFF. The CDR3, as DNA: TGCGCCAGTTCAGAGCGGGGGCCCGCCCGGACCACCGGGGAGCTGTTTTTT.

This chain joins TRBV19 and TRBJ2-7, with 7 bases identical to TRBD2. The germline gives CDR1 LNHDA, CDR2 SQIVND (reference sequence). After removal of 5 bases from V and 6 bases from J, the junction contained 7 bases not matched to a gene. The CDR3 is 13 amino acids. CDR3 loop: CASSSGRNGEQYF. DNA of the CDR3: TGTGCCAGTAGTTCCGGGAGGAATGGCGAGCAGTACTTC.